Many counts were recorded for the clone carrying this T cell receptor beta chain. TCRdb re-called the 5' RACE reads through MiXCR, storing one row per CDR3 protein. The data show approximately 1.8 million distinct CDR3 sequences, with less than 35% seen just once and about 0.3% held by the top ten. The CDR3 spans 14 residues. The J segment lost 0 bases and the V segment lost 7 bases, leaving 2 bases of the junction unmatched. The germline gives CDR1 KGHDR, CDR2 SFDVKD. These data come from a study of identical twins. The receptor's source is a newborn girl in good health. The source material was cord blood. The V gene is TRBV24-1, the J gene TRBJ2-3; 8 bases match TRBD1. The DNA of the CDR3 is TGTGCCACCAGACAGGGGGGTAGCACAGATACGCAGTATTTT. It yields the protein CATRQGGSTDTQYF.